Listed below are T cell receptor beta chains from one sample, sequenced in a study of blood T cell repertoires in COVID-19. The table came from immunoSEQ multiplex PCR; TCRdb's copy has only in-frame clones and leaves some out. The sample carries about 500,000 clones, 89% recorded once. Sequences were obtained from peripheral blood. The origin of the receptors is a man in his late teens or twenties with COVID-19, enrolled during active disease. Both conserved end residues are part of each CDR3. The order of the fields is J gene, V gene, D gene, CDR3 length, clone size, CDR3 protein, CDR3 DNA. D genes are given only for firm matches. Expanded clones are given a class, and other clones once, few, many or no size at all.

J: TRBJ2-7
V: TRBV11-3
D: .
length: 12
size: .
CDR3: CASSLRDGEQYF
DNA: TGTGCCAGCAGCTTGAGGGATGGCGAGCAGTACTTC

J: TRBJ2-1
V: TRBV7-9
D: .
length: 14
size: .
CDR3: CASSFPGQGNEQFF
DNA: TGTGCCAGCAGTTTCCCGGGACAAGGCAATGAGCAGTTCTTC

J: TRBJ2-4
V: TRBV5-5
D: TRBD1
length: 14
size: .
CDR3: CASSSRGQGNIQYF
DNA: TGTGCCAGCAGCTCTAGGGGGCAGGGAAACATTCAGTACTTC

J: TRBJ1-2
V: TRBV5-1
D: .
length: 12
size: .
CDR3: CASSWASGGYTF
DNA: TGCGCCAGCAGCTGGGCGAGTGGTGGCTACACCTTC

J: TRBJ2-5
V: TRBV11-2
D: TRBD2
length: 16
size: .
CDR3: CASSPRTGGRGETQYF
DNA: TGTGCCAGCAGCCCCCGAACGGGAGGTCGGGGCGAGACCCAGTACTTC

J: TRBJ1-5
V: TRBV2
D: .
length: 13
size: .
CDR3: CATRKGSEQPQHF
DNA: TGTGCCACCAGAAAGGGGTCGGAGCAGCCCCAGCATTTT

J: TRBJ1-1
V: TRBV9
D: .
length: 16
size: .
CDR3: CASSVSTFPTATEAFF
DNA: TGTGCCAGCAGCGTATCCACCTTCCCCACAGCCACTGAAGCTTTCTTT

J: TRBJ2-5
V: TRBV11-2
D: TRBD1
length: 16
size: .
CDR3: CASSSKLDRVGETQYF
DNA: TGTGCCAGCAGCTCGAAGCTGGACAGGGTAGGGGAGACCCAGTACTTC

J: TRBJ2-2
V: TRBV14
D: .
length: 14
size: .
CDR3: CASSSRVDTGELFF
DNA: TGTGCCAGCAGTTCCAGGGTAGACACCGGGGAGCTGTTTTTT

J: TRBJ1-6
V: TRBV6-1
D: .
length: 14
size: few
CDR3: CASSEDRVNSPLHF
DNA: TGTGCCAGCAGTGAAGACAGGGTGAATTCACCCCTCCACTTT

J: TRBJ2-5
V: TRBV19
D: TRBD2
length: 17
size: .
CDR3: CASSIGTGPSGQETQYF
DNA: TGTGCCAGTAGTATAGGGACGGGGCCTAGCGGGCAAGAGACCCAGTACTTC

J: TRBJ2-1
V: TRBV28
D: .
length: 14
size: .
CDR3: CASSSTIMVNEQFF
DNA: TGTGCCAGCAGTTCAACTATCATGGTCAATGAGCAGTTCTTC

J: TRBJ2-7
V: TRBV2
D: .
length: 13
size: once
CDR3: CASSEGASYEQYF
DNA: TGTGCCAGCAGTGAAGGGGCCTCCTACGAGCAGTACTTC

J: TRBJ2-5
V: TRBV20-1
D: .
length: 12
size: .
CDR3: CSASSLEETQYF
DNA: TGCAGTGCTAGTAGCCTGGAAGAGACCCAGTACTTC

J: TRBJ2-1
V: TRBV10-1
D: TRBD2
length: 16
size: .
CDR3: CASSEALGLAGGPQFF
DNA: TGCGCCAGCAGTGAAGCTCTCGGGTTGGCGGGGGGGCCGCAGTTCTTC

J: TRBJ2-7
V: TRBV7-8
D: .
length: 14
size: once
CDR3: CASSLGVPRYEQYF
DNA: TGTGCCAGCAGCTTAGGGGTCCCCAGGTACGAGCAGTACTTC

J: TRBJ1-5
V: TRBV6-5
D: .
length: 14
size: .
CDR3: CASRVGTGIQPQHF
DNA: TGTGCCAGCAGAGTAGGTACAGGGATTCAGCCCCAGCATTTT

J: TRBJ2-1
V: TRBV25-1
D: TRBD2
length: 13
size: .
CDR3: CASSEGTNNEQFF
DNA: TGTGCCAGCAGTGAGGGGACTAACAATGAGCAGTTCTTC

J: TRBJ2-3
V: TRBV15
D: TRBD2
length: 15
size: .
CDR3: CATSRGLAGIDTQYF
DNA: TGTGCCACCAGCAGAGGACTAGCGGGGATAGATACGCAGTATTTT

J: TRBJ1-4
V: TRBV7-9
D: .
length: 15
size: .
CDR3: CASSPMGLFNEKLFF
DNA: TGTGCCAGCAGCCCAATGGGGCTTTTTAATGAAAAACTGTTTTTT

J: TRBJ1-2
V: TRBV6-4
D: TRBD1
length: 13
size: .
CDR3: CASRTGNIGGYTF
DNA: TGTGCCAGTCGGACAGGGAACATCGGTGGCTACACCTTC

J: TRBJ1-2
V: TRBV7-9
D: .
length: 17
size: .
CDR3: CASSPMGGAPALSGYTF
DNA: TGTGCCAGCAGCCCAATGGGAGGGGCCCCGGCCCTTAGTGGCTACACCTTC